A selection of T cell receptor beta chains follows, all from one sample in a study of blood T cells in healthy people across ages. TCRdb re-called the 5' RACE reads through MiXCR, storing one row per CDR3 protein. The table shows some 930,000 distinct CDR3 sequences, with 25% to 35% occurring only once. The sample was also reused in another study, on T cells of mothers and their children.

Material: blood. All receptors come from a middle-aged woman in good health. CDR3s include the opening cysteine and the closing phenylalanine or tryptophan.

V	J	CDR3
TRBV27	TRBJ2-7	CASSLSGGLAYEQYF
TRBV9	TRBJ2-1	CASGVEGTGRDEQFF
TRBV7-2	TRBJ1-1	CASSLAAMGTEAFF
TRBV5-6	-	CASSLDWGAGETQYF
TRBV7-9	TRBJ2-2	CASSSPDRVKTGELFF
TRBV29-1	TRBJ1-1	CSVGLRDRETEAFF
TRBV20-1	TRBJ2-1	CSARDRGGGALSNEQFF
TRBV12-3/TRBV12-4	TRBJ2-1	CAGSLVDRPAEQFF
TRBV2	TRBJ2-2	CASREGSNTGELFF
TRBV5-5	TRBJ1-1	CASSLSTTEAFF
TRBV10-3	TRBJ1-3	CAIRQGGGASGNTIYF
TRBV7-3	TRBJ1-1	CASSLKSSGNMNTEAFF
TRBV3-1	TRBJ1-5	CASSRSTYLNQPQHF